Below, 21 T cell receptor beta chains from the same sample are listed, as sequenced in a study of T-cell memory formation after mild COVID-19. TCRdb reprocessed the 5' RACE reads with MiXCR, giving one entry per CDR3 protein. Seen here are over 350,000 distinct CDR3 sequences, roughly a quarter observed once, and the top ten hold roughly 9.7%. Sequenced material: PBMCs or a T cell subset sorted from them (not recorded which). The receptors shown here come from an adult woman who had mild COVID-19 (a few samples of this study predate the infection). Cell type and time point are not known.

This clonotype was observed a few times. The chain uses TRBV19 and TRBJ2-2, with TRBD2 matching 14 bases. V was pared by 5 bases and J by 1 base, with 3 bases of the junction left unmatched. The CDR3 runs 17 residues. Looked up from germline, CDR1 is LNHDA and CDR2 is SQIVND (reference sequence). Here the CDR3 reads CASSRGLAGGNTGELFF. The DNA for the CDR3 is TGTGCCAGTAGTCGTGGACTAGCGGGAGGGAACACCGGGGAGCTGTTTTTT.

The genes are TRBV6-2 or TRBV6-3 and TRBJ1-1; D may be TRBD1 (5 bases). V lost 7 bases to trimming and J lost 8 bases, with 14 bases between them. CDR1 and CDR2 (germline): MNHEY, SVGEGT. The CDR3 spans 12 residues. The chain's CDR3 is CASISGSQEAFF. Written as DNA, the CDR3 is TGTGCCAGCATCTCAGGGAGCCAAGAAGCTTTCTTT.

This clonotype was found a few times. The chain carries TRBV6-5 and TRBJ1-1; TRBD1 is a possible D gene (5 bases). V was shortened by 0 bases and J by 3 bases, with 17 bases between the two germline ends. The V gene's germline CDR1 is MNHEY and CDR2 SVGAGI. The CDR3 covers 17 residues. The chain's CDR3 is CASSYSNFRATHTEAFF. In nucleotides, the CDR3 is TGTGCCAGCAGTTACTCGAATTTCAGGGCTACCCACACTGAAGCTTTCTTT.

A few counts support this clonotype. The chain is built from TRBV15 and TRBJ2-6; D may be TRBD2 (6 bases). CDR1 is LNHNV, CDR2 YYDKDF, per germline (reference sequence). The CDR3 is 17 amino acids. V lost 2 bases to trimming and J lost 0 bases, with 11 bases between them. This CDR3 reads CATSRPGLNSGANVLTF. The CDR3 region has the DNA TGTGCCACCAGCAGACCGGGACTCAACTCTGGGGCCAACGTCCTGACTTTC.

This clonotype showed up just a few times. This rearrangement joins TRBV2 to TRBJ1-5, with a possible D match to TRBD1 (6 bases). This CDR3 comprises 17 residues. Germline V gene sequence: CDR1 SNHLY, CDR2 FYNNEI. Trimming took 1 base from V and 0 from J, leaving 13 bases between them. CDR3 sequence (DNA): TGTGCCAGCAGTGAAGGATGGCAGGGGTTTAGCAATCAGCCCCAGCATTTT. It specifies CASSEGWQGFSNQPQHF.

In its sample, this clonotype was seen a few times. The chain recombines TRBV15 with TRBJ2-3, with D perhaps matching TRBD1 or TRBD2 (5 bases each). The germline V gene encodes CDR1 LNHNV and CDR2 YYDKDF (reference sequence). This CDR3 is 12 amino acids long. Trimming stripped 1 base from V and 9 bases from J, with 8 bases between. The CDR3 loop is CATSRGWDTQYF. Here the CDR3 DNA reads TGTGCCACCAGCAGAGGCTGGGACACGCAGTATTTT.

J is TRBJ2-6 and V is TRBV28; 7 bases are a match to TRBD1. This CDR3 has 17 amino acids. The germline gives CDR1 MDHEN, CDR2 SYDVKM. V was clipped by 6 bases and J by 0 bases; unmatched bases: 8. The CDR3: CASSPLGQYSGANVLTF. The CDR3 coding sequence is TGTGCCAGCAGCCCCCTGGGACAGTACTCTGGGGCCAACGTCCTGACTTTC.

This clonotype came up a few times. The CDR3 spells CASSYGTGGQPQHF. DNA for the CDR3: TGCGCCAGCAGCTACGGGACAGGGGGTCAGCCCCAGCATTTT. J is TRBJ1-5 and V is TRBV5-1, with TRBD1 matching 11 bases. V shed 3 bases, J shed 6 bases, and the junction held 2 bases outside the gene matches. The CDR3 extends over 14 amino acids. Germline CDR1 is SGHRS and CDR2 is YFSETQ.

The chain uses TRBV6-2 or TRBV6-3 and TRBJ2-2; D is uncertain. From germline, CDR1 is MNHEY and CDR2 SVGEGT. This CDR3 comprises 13 residues. With 6 bases removed from V and 3 bases from J, the gap between germline ends came to 8 bases. In DNA form, the CDR3 reads TGTGCCAGCAGCAAAGGCCACACCGGGGAGCTGTTTTTT. Translating it yields CASSKGHTGELFF.

The rearrangement links TRBV4-3 to TRBJ2-3; 7 bases are a match to TRBD2. V lost 0 bases and J lost 2; bases outside the gene matches: 17. The CDR3 is 20 residues long. Germline V gives CDR1 LGHNA, CDR2 YSLEER. The DNA of the CDR3 is TGCGCCAGCAGCCAAGAATTAAGGGGAGGGCCAGAGCTCCTCACAGATACGCAGTATTTT. It translates to CASSQELRGGPELLTDTQYF.

In its sample, this clonotype was seen a few times. V and J are TRBV7-9 and TRBJ1-1; weak D call: TRBD1 (5 bases). Trimming removed 1 base from V and 6 bases from J, with 9 bases in between. This CDR3 is built from 13 residues. Germline CDR1 reads SEHNR; CDR2 reads FQNEAQ (reference sequence). The CDR3 sequence is CASSLEGLAEAFF. Here the CDR3 DNA reads TGTGCCAGCAGCTTAGAGGGGCTGGCTGAAGCTTTCTTT.

This clonotype has more than one count but fewer than ten. This chain links TRBV28 with TRBJ2-7; 8 nucleotides match TRBD2. V shed 6 bases and J 5 bases; nucleotides not matched to a gene: 12. The CDR3 extends over 15 amino acids. From germline, CDR1 is MDHEN and CDR2 SYDVKM. The CDR3 sequence: CASRPPLAGGDEQYF. For the CDR3, the DNA is TGTGCCAGCAGACCGCCTCTCGCGGGAGGCGACGAGCAGTACTTC.

The CDR3 sequence is CSVGLAGYEQFF. Written as DNA, the CDR3 is TGCAGCGTGGGACTAGCGGGATATGAGCAGTTCTTC. This rearrangement joins TRBV29-1 to TRBJ2-1; 13 bases fit TRBD2. This CDR3 spans 12 amino acids. V shed 6 bases and J 8 bases; nucleotides not matched to a gene: 1. Germline V lookup: CDR1 SQVTM, CDR2 ANQGSEA.

This clonotype was counted a few times. V gene TRBV7-2 combines with J gene TRBJ2-3; a possible D gene is TRBD2 (6 bases). Deletions cut 2 bases from V and 1 base from J, with 10 bases between. CDR1 and CDR2 from the germline V gene are SGHTA and FQGNSA. CDR3 length: 15 residues. This CDR3 is CASSLWASGTDTQYF. DNA of the CDR3: TGTGCCAGCAGCTTATGGGCTAGCGGCACAGATACGCAGTATTTT.

The V call is TRBV12-3 or TRBV12-4, the J call TRBJ1-1; TRBD1 matches 8 bases. CDR3 length equals 15 residues. V was pared by 3 bases and J by 5 bases, with 8 bases of the junction left unmatched. The CDR3 DNA is TGTGCCAGCAGTTTCCTAGGACAGGGTGCTACTGAAGCTTTCTTT. Translation: CASSFLGQGATEAFF.

A few counts support this clonotype. This sequence joins TRBV20-1 and TRBJ1-5; weak D call: TRBD1 (5 bases). The germline V and J ends were trimmed by 3 bases and 1 base, with 10 bases remaining between them. CDR1 and CDR2 (germline): DFQATT, SNEGSKA (reference sequence). The CDR3 runs to 14 residues. The CDR3 spells CSASFRASNQPQHF. CDR3 coding DNA: TGCAGTGCTAGTTTCAGGGCGAGCAATCAGCCCCAGCATTTT.

The chain uses TRBV12-5 and TRBJ1-2; D gene unclear. CDR1 is LGHNT, CDR2 FRNRAP, per germline. Trimming shortened V by 4 bases and J by 0 bases, and 18 bases separated the two germline ends. The CDR3 has 17 residues. The CDR3 nucleotides are TGTGCTAGTGGTTCACACCCCGGGAGCGGCACTAACTATGGCTACACCTTC. Amino acids: CASGSHPGSGTNYGYTF. Full variable domain (outside the CDR3, taken from reference TRBV12-5 and TRBJ1-2): DARVTQTPRHKVTEMGQEVTMRCQPILGHNTVFWYRQTMMQGLELLAYFRNRAPLDDSGMPKDRFSAEMPDATLATLKIQPSEPRDSAVYFCASGSHPGSGTNYGYTFGSGTRLTVV.

This clonotype came up a few times. The chain employs TRBV18 and TRBJ1-1; 7 positions agree with TRBD1. Losses at the gene ends were 3 bases for V and 7 bases for J; bases not matched to a gene: 8. CDR3 length: 14 residues. The germline gives CDR1 KGHSH, CDR2 LQKENI. As DNA, the CDR3 is TGTGCCAGCTCACCTAAGACAGGGAAGAGTGAAGCTTTCTTT. Amino acids: CASSPKTGKSEAFF.

This chain joins TRBV12-3 or TRBV12-4 and TRBJ2-5; TRBD1 is a possible D gene (7 bases). V lost 8 bases and J 2 bases, leaving 24 bases between the germline ends. CDR3 length equals 17 residues. The DNA for the CDR3 is TGTGCCAGCGGCCCCTCAGGGGGGCCGAGAGGGCAAGAGACCCAGTACTTC. This translates into CASGPSGGPRGQETQYF.

This clonotype was recorded at least ten times. This CDR3 reads CASSPIQETQYF. CDR3 DNA sequence: TGTGCCAGCAGTCCCATCCAAGAGACCCAGTACTTC. This sequence joins TRBV12-3 or TRBV12-4 and TRBJ2-5, with D unclear. This CDR3 contains 12 residues. V was trimmed by 5 bases and J by 1 base, leaving 5 bases between them.

This clonotype was seen more than once but under ten times. The chain uses TRBV15 and TRBJ1-5, with D maybe TRBD1 (5 bases). Trimming took off 1 base at V and 1 base at J, with 11 bases between the two ends. Germline V gene data show CDR1 as LNHNV and CDR2 as YYDKDF (reference sequence). This CDR3 comprises 16 residues. As DNA, the CDR3 is TGTGCCACCAGCAGAGTCCCAGGGCAGAGCAATCAGCCCCAGCATTTT. The encoded protein is CATSRVPGQSNQPQHF.